The 6 T cell receptor beta chains reported below all come from one sample, sequenced in a study of CD8 T cells in ankylosing spondylitis. A single record per CDR3 protein comes from TCRdb applying MiXCR to the 5' RACE reads. This table holds some 200,000 distinct CDR3 sequences, roughly 12% found once. The sequenced sample consisted of blood, either unsorted or a sorted T cell fraction (not recorded which). These receptors came from a male donor with ankylosing spondylitis or in good health (not recorded which).

The chain combines TRBV30 with TRBJ1-1, with TRBD1 as a possible D gene (5 bases). V was pared by 1 base and J by 4 bases, with 13 bases between. Germline V gene sequence: CDR1 GTSNPN, CDR2 SVGIG (reference sequence). CDR3 length equals 14 residues. In DNA form, the CDR3 reads TGTGCCTGGAGTGCCTCGGGGGTGGGCACTGAAGCTTTCTTT. It codes for CAWSASGVGTEAFF.

This clonotype was detected only a few times. The chain links TRBV12-3 or TRBV12-4 to TRBJ2-1; 8 bases match TRBD2. Trimming removed 7 bases from V and 5 bases from J; junction bases left unmatched: 10. CDR3 size: 15 residues. The CDR3 DNA is TGTGCCAGCACCGACGAGCGGGAGTACGACAATGAGCAGTTCTTC. Its protein product is CASTDEREYDNEQFF.

This chain connects TRBV4-1 to TRBJ1-4, with D unclear. This CDR3 is 13 amino acids long. V was clipped by 4 bases and J by 4 bases, with 7 bases between them. Germline V gene data show CDR1 as MGHRA and CDR2 as YSYEKL. CDR3 coding DNA: TGCGCCAGCAGCCTCTCCGTTAATGAAAAACTGTTTTTT. It specifies CASSLSVNEKLFF.

V and J are TRBV6-2 or TRBV6-3 and TRBJ2-2, with 9 bases lining up with TRBD1. CDR1 and CDR2 from the germline V gene are MNHEY and SVGEGT. CDR3 length: 15 amino acids. After removal of 6 bases from V and 4 bases from J, the junction contained 6 bases not matched to a gene. The CDR3 sequence: CASSYRGPGTGELFF. CDR3 nucleotide sequence: TGTGCCAGCAGCTACAGGGGGCCGGGCACCGGGGAGCTGTTTTTT.

This clonotype was counted only a few times. J is TRBJ2-5 and V is TRBV7-2, with a tentative D call TRBD2 (6 bases). Germline V CDR1 and CDR2: SGHTA, FQGNSA. The ends were cut back, 3 bases at V and 3 bases at J, with 14 bases in the middle. This CDR3 region has 15 residues. CDR3 bases: TGTGCCAGCAGCTTTTTCGTAGCGGTCGAAGAGACCCAGTACTTC. Translation: CASSFFVAVEETQYF.

The chain joins TRBV5-1 to TRBJ2-7; 9 nucleotides match TRBD1. The CDR3 extends over 17 amino acids. The trim removed 0 bases at V and 2 bases at J, leaving 9 bases unmatched. The germline V gene encodes CDR1 SGHRS and CDR2 YFSETQ. In nucleotides, the CDR3 is TGCGCCAGCAGCTTGGTATCCGGGACAGGGCCCCCCTACGAGCAGTACTTC. It specifies CASSLVSGTGPPYEQYF.